This TCR beta chain was identified during a study of OX40 agonist ivuxolimab in advanced cancers. Turning to the study itself: It was permissible to have had prior anti-PD-1, anti-PD-L1 or anti-CTLA-4 therapy, and around 43% had some.

Generated by immunoSEQ multiplex PCR, the TCRdb table keeps only in-frame clones and is missing some. The repertoire holds about 66,000 clones, with 83% as singletons. Study-wide findings and caveats: Within 6 weeks, CD4+ and CD8+ blood T cells expanded clonally at 0.1 to 3.0 mg/kg.

Germline V lookup: CDR1 LGHNA, CDR2 YNFKEQ. Trimming shortened V by 0 bases and J by 4 bases, and 12 bases separated the two germline ends. The CDR3 is 16 amino acids. Comments on this clone: No antigen is known for it.

The rearrangement joins TRBV4-2 to TRBJ2-2; weak D call: TRBD1 (6 bases). The specimen was CD4+ or CD8+ T cells sorted from blood, collected in a trial of the OX40 agonist ivuxolimab. This sequence was found in an adult with an advanced solid tumor such as melanoma, head and neck, liver or kidney cancer. The chain's CDR3 is CASSQEAGAATGELFF. The CDR3 DNA reads as TGTGCCAGCAGCCAAGAAGCAGGGGCGGCCACCGGGGAGCTGTTTTTT.